The rows below give T cell receptor beta chains drawn from one sample of a study of T cells in localized non-small cell lung cancer. TCRdb keeps only in-frame clones here, not all; method: immunoSEQ multiplex PCR. The sample contains 1,500 to 2,000 clones, 37% of which appear only once. Sequences were derived from lung tumor tissue, sampled before any cancer treatment. These receptors were obtained from a female donor older than 55 with stage I lung adenocarcinoma. The CDR3 runs from the conserved cysteine through the conserved F or W. The D gene is left open where the match is weak. Clone sizes are given selectively: once, few, many, or a class where the clone is expanded.

size: large
V: TRBV11-3
D: NA
J: TRBJ1-1
CDR3: CASSHNTQQGSFFF
DNA: TGTGCCAGCAGCCATAATACCCAGCAGGGAAGCTTCTTCTTT

size: few
V: TRBV6-7
D: TRBD1
J: TRBJ1-2
CDR3: CASSYRARGRAYGYTF
DNA: TGTGCCAGCAGTTACAGGGCAAGGGGGCGAGCCTATGGCTACACCTTC

size: NA
V: TRBV6-8
D: TRBD1
J: TRBJ2-7
CDR3: CASRQLRQGDEQYF
DNA: TGTGCCAGCAGACAATTAAGACAGGGTGACGAGCAGTACTTC

size: few
V: TRBV6-8
D: TRBD1
J: TRBJ1-4
CDR3: CASIDRARLGMKELFF
DNA: TGTGCCAGCATCGACAGGGCCCGCCTTGGGATGAAAGAACTGTTTTTT

size: NA
V: TRBV2
D: TRBD1
J: TRBJ1-4
CDR3: CASRGQGTTNEKLFF
DNA: TGTGCCAGCAGAGGACAGGGTACAACTAATGAAAAACTGTTTTTT

size: few
V: TRBV29-1
D: NA
J: TRBJ1-1
CDR3: CSVRVFTKNTEAFF
DNA: TGCAGTGTACGGGTCTTTACGAAGAACACTGAAGCTTTCTTT

size: few
V: TRBV5-1
D: TRBD2
J: TRBJ2-3
CDR3: CASSYRLAGGEDTQYF
DNA: TGCGCCAGCAGTTACCGACTAGCGGGAGGTGAAGATACGCAGTATTTT

size: few
V: TRBV5-1
D: TRBD2
J: TRBJ2-3
CDR3: CASSLVGRLVTDTQYF
DNA: TGCGCCAGCAGCTTGGTCGGGAGGCTTGTGACAGATACGCAGTATTTT

size: once
V: TRBV15
D: TRBD2
J: TRBJ2-5
CDR3: CASGTSGRQETQYF
DNA: TGTGCCTCCGGGACTAGCGGGAGACAAGAGACCCAGTACTTC

size: few
V: TRBV9
D: NA
J: TRBJ1-1
CDR3: CASSSGEDSSIEAFF
DNA: TGTGCCAGCAGCTCCGGGGAGGACAGTTCCATTGAAGCTTTCTTT

size: NA
V: TRBV6-8
D: NA
J: TRBJ1-1
CDR3: CASSSFSGGAGGTEAFF
DNA: TGTGCCAGCAGTTCATTTTCCGGGGGCGCGGGGGGTACTGAAGCTTTCTTT

size: NA
V: TRBV6-8
D: TRBD2
J: TRBJ2-1
CDR3: CASRASLASHEQFF
DNA: TGTGCCAGCAGGGCCTCACTAGCGTCGCATGAGCAGTTCTTC

size: NA
V: TRBV11-3
D: TRBD1
J: TRBJ1-2
CDR3: CASNLGQGAYGYTF
DNA: TGTGCCAGCAACTTGGGACAGGGGGCCTATGGCTACACCTTC

size: few
V: TRBV11-3
D: TRBD2
J: TRBJ2-1
CDR3: CASSLGLAGGGYNEQFF
DNA: TGTGCCAGCAGCTTAGGGCTAGCGGGGGGCGGGTACAATGAGCAGTTCTTC

size: NA
V: TRBV29-1
D: TRBD1
J: TRBJ2-7
CDR3: CSVGGDRGPEQYF
DNA: TGCAGCGTTGGGGGGGACAGGGGCCCCGAGCAGTACTTC

size: few
V: TRBV11-3
D: TRBD1
J: TRBJ2-2
CDR3: CASSSGQGAGNTGELFF
DNA: TGTGCCAGCAGCTCGGGACAGGGGGCTGGAAACACCGGGGAGCTGTTTTTT

size: NA
V: TRBV19
D: NA
J: TRBJ1-4
CDR3: CASSPGAFRGEKLFF
DNA: TGTGCCAGTAGCCCGGGGGCCTTTAGAGGCGAAAAACTGTTTTTT

size: few
V: TRBV19
D: NA
J: TRBJ1-3
CDR3: CASRFSSGNIIYF
DNA: TGTGCCAGCCGCTTCAGCTCTGGAAACATCATATATTTT

size: NA
V: TRBV19
D: NA
J: TRBJ1-2
CDR3: CASSIQGRDGYTF
DNA: TGTGCCAGTAGTATACAGGGACGAGATGGCTACACCTTC

size: NA
V: TRBV11-3
D: NA
J: TRBJ1-1
CDR3: CASSLYDPWNTEAFF
DNA: TGTGCCAGCAGCCTCTATGACCCCTGGAACACTGAAGCTTTCTTT

size: NA
V: TRBV11-1
D: NA
J: TRBJ1-4
CDR3: CASSPMGSATNEKLFF
DNA: TGTGCCAGCAGCCCAATGGGGAGCGCAACTAATGAAAAACTGTTTTTT

size: NA
V: TRBV15
D: NA
J: TRBJ2-5
CDR3: CATSRDMPGLRETQYF
DNA: TGTGCCACCAGCAGAGATATGCCAGGACTACGGGAGACCCAGTACTTC